The 30 T cell receptor beta chains reported below all come from one sample, sequenced in a study of OX40 agonist ivuxolimab in advanced cancers. Here immunoSEQ multiplex PCR was the method, and the copy in TCRdb shows in-frame clones only, minus some. The sample lists around 30,000 clones, roughly 89% occurring once. Source: CD4+ or CD8+ T cells sorted from blood, taken in a trial of the OX40 agonist ivuxolimab. Every receptor here comes from an adult with an advanced solid tumor such as melanoma, head and neck, liver or kidney cancer.

The rearrangement joins TRBV30 to TRBJ1-5; TRBD1 might be the D (5 bases). With 0 bases removed from V and 9 bases from J, the gap between germline ends came to 12 bases. The germline V gene encodes CDR1 GTSNPN and CDR2 SVGIG (reference sequence). The CDR3 is 13 residues long. The CDR3 nucleotides read TGTGCCTGGAGTGTAAGTAGGGGCAGGCCCCAGCATTTT. Translation: CAWSVSRGRPQHF. The whole variable domain, filled in from reference TRBV30 and TRBJ1-5, reads SQTIHQWPATLVQPVGSPLSLECTVEGTSNPNLYWYRQAAGRGLQLLFYSVGIGQISSEVPQNLSASRPQDRQFILSSKKLLLSDSGFYLCAWSVSRGRPQHFGDGTRLSIL.

This chain joins TRBV9 and TRBJ1-1; TRBD1 might be the D (5 bases). V was cut by 4 bases and J by 1 base, with 14 bases left in between. This CDR3 region has 15 residues. Germline CDR1 reads SGDLS; CDR2 reads YYNGEE. As DNA, the CDR3 is TGTGCCAGCAGCTTAAGATCGGGGGGGAACACTGAAGCTTTCTTT. Translation gives CASSLRSGGNTEAFF.

This clone was found once. The chain uses TRBV28 and TRBJ2-3, with 8 bases aligning to TRBD1. This CDR3 region has 16 residues. J was trimmed by 7 bases and V by 3 bases; bases with no gene match: 12. Germline CDR1 MDHEN, CDR2 SYDVKM. The CDR3 loop reads CASSFFGDRLENTQYF. CDR3 sequence (DNA): TGTGCCAGCAGTTTCTTTGGGGACAGGTTAGAAAATACGCAGTATTTT.

This rearrangement joins TRBV13 to TRBJ2-7; the D call may be TRBD1 or TRBD2 (5 bases each). This CDR3 comprises 14 residues. The germline V gene encodes CDR1 PRHDT and CDR2 FYEKMQ (reference sequence). V was pared by 0 bases and J by 4 bases, with 10 bases between. For the CDR3, the DNA is TGTGCCAGCAGCTTAGGCCCAGAGGGGTACGAGCAGTACTTC. Amino acid sequence: CASSLGPEGYEQYF.

V usage is TRBV19 and J usage is TRBJ1-2; D possibly corresponds to TRBD1 (5 bases). The CDR3 is made up of 14 amino acids. Trimming took 2 bases from V and 3 from J, leaving 10 bases between them. Germline values: CDR1 LNHDA, CDR2 SQIVND (reference sequence). In nucleotides, the CDR3 is TGTGCCAGTAGTATACAGGACACGGACTATGGCTACACCTTC. Encoded protein: CASSIQDTDYGYTF. Full variable domain (remainder filled in from reference TRBV19 and TRBJ1-2): DGGITQSPKYLFRKEGQNVTLSCEQNLNHDAMYWYRQDPGQGLRLIYYSQIVNDFQKGDIAEGYSVSREKKESFPLTVTSAQKNPTAFYLCASSIQDTDYGYTFGSGTRLTVV.

The V and J genes are TRBV7-9 and TRBJ2-7, with 11 bases that match TRBD1. The V gene's germline CDR1 is SEHNR and CDR2 FQNEAQ (reference sequence). There are 16 residues in the CDR3. V trimming: 6 bases; J trimming: 3 bases; junction bases outside the gene matches: 10. CDR3 residues: CASSISRDRGFYEQYF. The CDR3 nucleotides read TGTGCCAGCAGTATCTCCCGGGACAGGGGGTTCTACGAGCAGTACTTC.

The chain has TRBV4-1 and TRBJ2-1, with a weak D call TRBD2 (6 bases). The CDR3 spans 16 residues. V lost 1 base to trimming and J lost 4 bases, with 14 bases between them. Per germline, CDR1 MGHRA and CDR2 YSYEKL. The CDR3, as DNA: TGCGCCAGCAGCCAAGGTGGGGGGAGCGGGTACAATGAGCAGTTCTTC. It yields the protein CASSQGGGSGYNEQFF.

This chain joins TRBV5-1 and TRBJ2-2; 10 nucleotides align to TRBD1. V trimming: 3 bases; J trimming: 7 bases; junction bases outside the gene matches: 15. The CDR3 extends over 18 amino acids. Germline V gene data show CDR1 as SGHRS and CDR2 as YFSETQ. CDR3 nucleotides: TGCGCCAGCAGCTCTGAAGACGGACAGGGGGGACTCGGCGGGGAGCTGTTTTTT. Protein sequence: CASSSEDGQGGLGGELFF.

V gene TRBV10-3 combines with J gene TRBJ2-1, with TRBD2 identical over 9 bases. The CDR3 runs to 14 residues. V lost 9 bases to trimming and J lost 5 bases; unmatched junction nucleotides: 8. The V gene's germline CDR1 is ENHRY and CDR2 SYGVKD. Here the CDR3 DNA reads TGTGCCATGACGGCGGGAGGGCCCCACAATGAGCAGTTCTTC. Amino acid sequence: CAMTAGGPHNEQFF.

The table lists this clone with a count of one. The chain combines TRBV7-9 with TRBJ1-5; no clear D gene. Germline CDR1 is SEHNR and CDR2 is FQNEAQ (reference sequence). V shed 8 bases and J shed 4 bases, with 12 bases lying between them. The CDR3 length is 13 residues. CDR3 in DNA: TGTGCCAGCTCCTGGGGAGGGAATCAGCCCCAGCATTTT. Protein: CASSWGGNQPQHF.

This clone was picked up many times. The genes are TRBV27 and TRBJ2-6; 7 bases agree with TRBD2. The CDR3 length is 18 residues. J gave up 1 base and V 6 bases, and 12 bases lay outside the gene matches. Germline V lookup: CDR1 MNHEY, CDR2 SMNVEV (reference sequence). CDR3 sequence reads: CASSPPSGAGSGANVLTF. Written as DNA, the CDR3 is TGTGCCAGCAGCCCTCCCAGCGGGGCGGGATCTGGGGCCAACGTCCTGACTTTC.

The chain couples TRBV28 to TRBJ2-1, with TRBD2 matching 10 bases. In germline, CDR1 is MDHEN, CDR2 SYDVKM. The CDR3 consists of 15 residues. J was trimmed by 5 bases and V by 6 bases; bases with no gene match: 7. The CDR3 spells CASRSLAGYDNEQFF. DNA for the CDR3: TGTGCCAGCAGATCACTAGCGGGGTATGACAATGAGCAGTTCTTC.

The V call is TRBV13, the J call TRBJ2-1, with 9 bases identical to TRBD2. V lost 5 bases, J lost 8 bases, and 7 bases stayed unmatched. This CDR3 region has 14 residues. From germline, CDR1 is PRHDT and CDR2 FYEKMQ (reference sequence). The CDR3 protein is CASSDRLAVDEQFF. CDR3 DNA sequence: TGTGCCAGCAGCGACAGACTAGCGGTCGATGAGCAGTTCTTC.

CDR3 sequence reads: CASSYSAGGYDEQFF. Here the CDR3 DNA reads TGTGCCAGCAGTTACTCAGCGGGGGGGTACGATGAGCAGTTCTTC. The chain uses TRBV6-5 and TRBJ2-1; 10 bases are shared with TRBD2. With V trimmed by 0 bases and J by 8 bases, 4 bases remained unmatched. The V gene's germline CDR1 is MNHEY and CDR2 SVGAGI. The CDR3 covers 15 residues.

This clone was seen only a few times. The V call is TRBV6-4, the J call TRBJ2-3, with 10 bases matching TRBD1. J gave up 4 bases and V 2 bases, and 0 bases lay outside the gene matches. The length of the CDR3 is 14 residues. Germline CDR1 is MRHNA and CDR2 is SNTAGT. The CDR3 DNA sequence: TGTGCCAGCAGTGACGGGACAGGGGCAGATACGCAGTATTTT. It specifies CASSDGTGADTQYF.

The chain has TRBV5-6 and TRBJ2-5; D ambiguous. Germline CDR1 is SGHDT and CDR2 is YYEEEE. V lost 2 bases and J 3 bases, leaving 2 bases between the germline ends. This CDR3 is built from 11 residues. CDR3 DNA sequence: TGTGCCAGCAGCTTCGAAGAGACCCAGTACTTC. Translating it yields CASSFEETQYF.

This clone has a single count. V gene TRBV30 combines with J gene TRBJ1-1; D is perhaps TRBD1 (6 bases). The CDR3 consists of 14 residues. Germline CDR1 and CDR2: GTSNPN and SVGIG (reference sequence). Trimming took off 2 bases at V and 5 bases at J, with 15 bases between the two ends. CDR3 sequence: CAWSPLRGLTEAFF. The CDR3 region has the DNA TGTGCCTGGAGTCCACTCAGGGGACTGACTGAAGCTTTCTTT.

The J gene is TRBJ1-2, the V gene TRBV28; possibly TRBD1 for D (5 bases). Trimming cost V 4 bases and J 7 bases, with 19 bases left between them. This CDR3 region has 15 residues. Per germline, CDR1 MDHEN and CDR2 SYDVKM. CDR3 region: CASSWGLPLKGGYTF. The CDR3 nucleotides read TGTGCCAGCAGTTGGGGACTTCCTCTAAAGGGTGGCTACACCTTC.

The V call is TRBV13, the J call TRBJ2-2; 8 nucleotides align to TRBD2. The CDR3 length is 16 residues. With V trimmed by 5 bases and J by 2 bases, 7 bases remained unmatched. In germline, CDR1 is PRHDT, CDR2 FYEKMQ (reference sequence). Written as DNA, the CDR3 is TGTGCCAGCAGCCCGGGGGGGGGCACCAACACCGGGGAGCTGTTTTTT. Its protein is CASSPGGGTNTGELFF.

The gene calls are TRBV6-6 and TRBJ1-1, with D uncertain. Trimming removed 2 bases at V and 1 base at J, with 5 bases between. Per the germline V gene, CDR1 is MNHNY and CDR2 is SVGAGI (reference sequence). This CDR3 has 13 amino acids. DNA for the CDR3: TGTGCCAGCAGTTACCTCAAGAACACTGAAGCTTTCTTT. Translating it yields CASSYLKNTEAFF.

The genes are TRBV6-5 and TRBJ1-6; D is perhaps TRBD1 (5 bases). Germline V CDR1 and CDR2: MNHEY, SVGAGI. The V and J ends lost 6 bases and 9 bases respectively, with 18 bases between them. CDR3 length: 15 amino acids. The CDR3 region has the DNA TGTGCCAGCAGCAACCAGGGAGAGGGGATTTCACCCCTCCACTTT. It translates to CASSNQGEGISPLHF.

A remark on this clone: Germline and junction disagree at one end, which may indicate a read error. This sample also contains other DNA sequences that code for the same CDR3. This chain joins TRBV6-5 and TRBJ1-2; possible D gene TRBD1, 5 bases. Germline-derived CDR1 and CDR2 are MNHEY and SVGAGI. This CDR3 has 16 amino acids. CDR3 in amino acids: CASSFREDLPYYGYTF. The DNA for the CDR3 is TGTGCCAGCAGTTTCAGGGAGGACCTACCCTACTATGGTTACACCTTC.

The chain is built from TRBV7-7 and TRBJ2-1; 14 bases match TRBD2. This CDR3 is built from 16 residues. Germline trimming cut 5 bases from V and 3 bases from J; bases unmatched to any gene: 3. Per germline, CDR1 SSHAT and CDR2 FNYEAQ (reference sequence). In nucleotides, the CDR3 is TGTGCCAGCAGCCAGGGACTAGCGGGGGTCTACAATGAGCAGTTCTTC. Protein product: CASSQGLAGVYNEQFF.

The J gene is TRBJ2-6, the V gene TRBV13; D gene uncertain. Deletions cut 4 bases from V and 10 bases from J, with 17 bases between. The CDR3 sequence is 15 residues long. Germline CDR1 is PRHDT and CDR2 is FYEKMQ (reference sequence). CDR3 DNA sequence: TGTGCCAGCAGCTCTCATAGGCGGTTATTGAACGTCCTGACTTTC. Amino acid sequence: CASSSHRRLLNVLTF.

The V call is TRBV29-1, the J call TRBJ2-3, with a possible D match to TRBD2 (7 bases). Germline V gene sequence: CDR1 SQVTM, CDR2 ANQGSEA. Trimming left V 2 bases short and J 2 bases short, with 14 bases between. The CDR3 is made up of 15 amino acids. As DNA, the CDR3 is TGCAGCGTTGAACGGGTTCGGGGGGCCACAGATACGCAGTATTTT. This codes for CSVERVRGATDTQYF.

The chain employs TRBV5-1 and TRBJ2-3, with 12 positions matching TRBD2. CDR1 and CDR2 (germline): SGHRS, YFSETQ. V shed 2 bases and J 1 base; nucleotides not matched to a gene: 8. The CDR3 is 18 amino acids. The CDR3 DNA is TGCGCCAGCAGCTTCACTAGCGGGAGGCCCTCTGGCACAGATACGCAGTATTTT. It is translated as CASSFTSGRPSGTDTQYF.

This clone was counted a single time. The chain employs TRBV9 and TRBJ2-3; possibly TRBD1 for D (5 bases). Germline-derived CDR1 and CDR2 are SGDLS and YYNGEE. Trimming shortened V by 3 bases and J by 2 bases, and 16 bases separated the two germline ends. This CDR3 spans 16 amino acids. The CDR3 is CASSGRPGPLTDTQYF. CDR3 DNA: TGTGCCAGCAGCGGACGACCAGGGCCACTCACAGATACGCAGTATTTT.

V and J are TRBV5-1 and TRBJ1-2; D remains ambiguous. The V gene's germline CDR1 is SGHRS and CDR2 YFSETQ. The CDR3 contains 13 residues. V dropped 0 bases and J dropped 4 bases, with 7 bases sitting between them. CDR3 residues: CASSLGGSYGYTF. In nucleotides, the CDR3 is TGCGCCAGCAGCTTGGGAGGTTCCTATGGCTACACCTTC.

The chain combines TRBV30 with TRBJ2-1; unclear D gene. Trimming removed 3 bases at V and 6 bases at J, with 6 bases between. Germline CDR1 GTSNPN, CDR2 SVGIG (reference sequence). The CDR3 has 11 residues. CDR3 protein: CAWSRGNEQFF. In nucleotides, the CDR3 is TGTGCCTGGAGCCGCGGCAATGAGCAGTTCTTC.

The chain recombines TRBV5-5 with TRBJ2-3, with D perhaps matching TRBD1 (5 bases). This CDR3 has 15 residues. CDR1 and CDR2 (germline): SGHKS, YYEKEE (reference sequence). Trimming took 2 bases from V and 0 from J, leaving 10 bases between them. The CDR3 DNA follows: TGTGCCAGCAGCTTAGGGGTGACTAGCACAGATACGCAGTATTTT. It specifies CASSLGVTSTDTQYF.